These 10 T cell receptor beta chains originate from one sample sequenced in a study of human T cells and chemical hapten exposure. TCRdb used MiXCR to reprocess the RACE reads, holding one entry per CDR3 protein. The sample has just over 90,000 distinct CDR3 sequences, roughly 8% seen once. This sample's time point: healthy volunteer bleed at 2 weeks. Total RNA was isolated from whole blood that had not been fractionated. The sequenced material came from whole blood. The receptors come from a female donor in good health. Some clones in this sample may be carry-over from other donors' samples.

This clonotype was recorded many times. This chain joins TRBV5-1 and TRBJ1-5, with 9 nucleotides matching TRBD1. Trimming cost V 4 bases and J 2 bases; bases outside gene matches: 4. The CDR3 extends over 15 amino acids. Germline lookup yields CDR1 SGHRS and CDR2 YFSETQ. The CDR3 sequence is CASSPGDRGNQPQHF. In nucleotides, the CDR3 is TGCGCCAGCAGCCCCGGGGACAGGGGCAATCAGCCCCAGCATTTT. The full variable domain, in which reference TRBV5-1 and TRBJ1-5 provide the parts outside the CDR3, is KAGVTQTPRYLIKTRGQQVTLSCSPISGHRSVSWYQQTPGQGLQFLFEYFSETQRNKGNFPGRFSGRQFSNSRSEMNVSTLELGDSALYLCASSPGDRGNQPQHFGDGTRLSIL.

This clonotype was found a few times. CDR3 DNA: TGCAGCGGAGAGGACAGGGGTGGGCAAGAGACCCAGTACTTC. This encodes CSGEDRGGQETQYF. This chain uses TRBV29-1 with TRBJ2-5; 9 nucleotides match TRBD1. This CDR3 is 14 amino acids long. With V trimmed by 7 bases and J by 2 bases, 8 bases remained unmatched. CDR1 is SQVTM, CDR2 ANQGSEA, per germline.

This clonotype showed up many times. The chain links TRBV28 to TRBJ2-7; D is unclear. CDR3 length equals 13 residues. Germline loops: CDR1 MDHEN, CDR2 SYDVKM. V was pared by 2 bases and J by 4 bases, with 9 bases between. This CDR3 reads CASSLAKNYEQYF. The CDR3 DNA is TGTGCCAGCAGTTTAGCCAAGAATTACGAGCAGTACTTC.

This clonotype was observed a handful of times. The V and J genes are TRBV7-7 and TRBJ2-3; D is unclear. This CDR3 is 14 amino acids long. V was shortened by 0 bases and J by 1 base, with 5 bases between the two germline ends. From germline, CDR1 is SSHAT and CDR2 FNYEAQ (reference sequence). CDR3: CASSLAPGTDTQYF. As DNA, the CDR3 is TGTGCCAGCAGCTTAGCCCCGGGCACAGATACGCAGTATTTT.

This clonotype has a handful of counts. The genes are TRBV12-3 or TRBV12-4 and TRBJ1-5, with D possibly matching TRBD1 (5 bases). The CDR3 has 13 residues. Trimming cost V 7 bases and J 6 bases, with 13 bases left between them. The CDR3 DNA reads as TGTGCCAGCAACTCCGGGGGTTTTCAGCCCCAGCATTTT. This translates into CASNSGGFQPQHF.

V and J are TRBV5-1 and TRBJ2-1; D not resolved. CDR1 and CDR2 (germline): SGHRS, YFSETQ. V was shortened by 4 bases and J by 8 bases, with 13 bases between the two germline ends. The CDR3 runs 13 residues. CDR3 protein: CASSVGPFDEQFF. For the CDR3, the DNA is TGCGCCAGCAGCGTAGGCCCTTTTGATGAGCAGTTCTTC.

The V gene is TRBV28, the J gene TRBJ2-1; 10 positions match TRBD1. Unmatched junction bases numbered 6, after V lost 7 bases and J lost 6 bases. Germline V gene data show CDR1 as MDHEN and CDR2 as SYDVKM. This CDR3 has 14 amino acids. The CDR3 nucleotides are TGTGCCAGCAAAACCGGGACAGGGGCCAATGAGCAGTTCTTC. The encoded protein is CASKTGTGANEQFF.

This clonotype showed up just a few times. The J gene is TRBJ1-4, the V gene TRBV20-1; TRBD1 matches 7 bases. The CDR3 extends over 18 amino acids. Germline V gives CDR1 DFQATT, CDR2 SNEGSKA (reference sequence). Trimming at V came to 1 base and at J to 0 bases, leaving 11 bases not matched to a gene. CDR3 coding DNA: TGCAGTGCTAGAGCCTGGACAGGCGGTGGGGCAACTAATGAAAAACTGTTTTTT. Translated, it gives CSARAWTGGGATNEKLFF.

This clonotype showed up just a few times. The chain has TRBV5-1 and TRBJ1-1; 8 nucleotides align to TRBD1. V was clipped by 4 bases and J by 1 base; unmatched bases: 12. Germline assignment: CDR1 SGHRS and CDR2 YFSETQ. This CDR3 region has 17 residues. In nucleotides, the CDR3 is TGCGCCAGCAGCCCACCGACAGGGGATATTAAGAACACTGAAGCTTTCTTT. Translation gives CASSPPTGDIKNTEAFF.

The rearrangement links TRBV6-5 to TRBJ2-7, with D tentatively TRBD1 or TRBD2 (5 bases each). Trimming stripped 7 bases from V and 6 bases from J, with 16 bases between. The CDR3 is made up of 13 amino acids. The germline CDR1 and CDR2 sequences are MNHEY and SVGAGI. CDR3 DNA sequence: TGTGCCAGCAATTTGGGGACGTTAGGCGAGCAGTACTTC. This codes for CASNLGTLGEQYF.